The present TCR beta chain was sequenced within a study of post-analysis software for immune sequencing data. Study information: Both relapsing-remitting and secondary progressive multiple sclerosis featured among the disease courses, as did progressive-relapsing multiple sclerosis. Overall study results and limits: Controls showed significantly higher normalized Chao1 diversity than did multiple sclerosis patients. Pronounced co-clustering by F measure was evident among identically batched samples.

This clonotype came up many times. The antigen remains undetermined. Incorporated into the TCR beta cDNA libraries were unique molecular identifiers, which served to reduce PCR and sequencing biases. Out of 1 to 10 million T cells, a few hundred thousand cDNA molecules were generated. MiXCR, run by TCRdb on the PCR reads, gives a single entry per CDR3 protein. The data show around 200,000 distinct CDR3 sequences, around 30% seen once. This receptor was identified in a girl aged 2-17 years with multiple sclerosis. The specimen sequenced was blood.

CDR3 amino acids: CASSIPGQGVDQPQHF. The CDR3 region has the DNA TGTGCCAGTAGTATCCCGGGACAGGGAGTTGATCAGCCCCAGCATTTT. The chain links TRBV19 to TRBJ1-5; the match to TRBD1 covers 9 bases. In germline, CDR1 is LNHDA, CDR2 SQIVND (reference sequence). The V segment lost 3 bases and the J segment 5 bases; nucleotides outside the gene matches: 8. The CDR3 covers 16 residues. The full variable domain, rest sourced from reference TRBV19 and TRBJ1-5, is DGGITQSPKYLFRKEGQNVTLSCEQNLNHDAMYWYRQDPGQGLRLIYYSQIVNDFQKGDIAEGYSVSREKKESFPLTVTSAQKNPTAFYLCASSIPGQGVDQPQHFGDGTRLSIL.